Each of the 32 T cell receptor beta chains below was sequenced from the same sample in a study of blood T cell repertoires in COVID-19. The assay was immunoSEQ multiplex PCR, and TCRdb's table has in-frame clones only and misses some. This sample has around 250,000 clones, with around 87% found just once. Sequenced sample: peripheral blood. The receptors were sampled from a man younger than 35 with active or convalescent COVID-19.

Only one count was recorded for this clone. V and J are TRBV5-6 and TRBJ2-3; TRBD1 aligns across 8 bases. Germline values: CDR1 SGHDT, CDR2 YYEEEE. V was clipped by 4 bases and J by 2 bases; unmatched bases: 6. The CDR3 consists of 15 residues. The CDR3 DNA reads as TGTGCCAGCAGCCCAGGGACAGGACCCACAGATACGCAGTATTTT. It is translated as CASSPGTGPTDTQYF. The full variable domain, its missing parts supplied by reference TRBV5-6 and TRBJ2-3, is DAGVTQSPTHLIKTRGQQVTLRCSPKSGHDTVSWYQQALGQGPQFIFQYYEEEERQRGNFPDRFSGHQFPNYSSELNVNALLLGDSALYLCASSPGTGPTDTQYFGPGTRLTVL.

V usage is TRBV28 and J usage is TRBJ1-5; D remains unclear. V shed 3 bases and J shed 6 bases, with 6 bases lying between them. Germline lookup yields CDR1 MDHEN and CDR2 SYDVKM. The CDR3 extends over 12 amino acids. CDR3 in amino acids: CASSFLSQPQHF. CDR3 nucleotides: TGTGCCAGCAGTTTTTTGAGTCAGCCCCAGCATTTT.

CDR3 coding DNA: TGTGCCAGCAGTTACCCGGCAGGTAGCTCCTATAATTCACCCCTCCACTTT. This translates into CASSYPAGSSYNSPLHF. J is TRBJ1-6 and V is TRBV6-2 or TRBV6-3; the D is unclear. In germline, CDR1 is MNHEY, CDR2 SVGEGT. The CDR3 covers 17 residues. Trimming pared 2 bases from V and 0 bases from J, leaving 11 bases between.

The chain links TRBV6-5 to TRBJ2-7; D remains ambiguous. The V gene's germline CDR1 is MNHEY and CDR2 SVGAGI. This CDR3 spans 15 amino acids. Trimming removed 5 bases at V and 2 bases at J, with 16 bases between. This CDR3 reads CASSPLRWQTYEQYF. The CDR3 nucleotides are TGTGCCAGCAGTCCCTTACGATGGCAAACCTACGAGCAGTACTTC.

The chain has TRBV12-3 or TRBV12-4 and TRBJ2-1; TRBD2 agrees at 10 bases. The CDR3 has 13 amino acids. The ends lost 7 bases at V and 10 bases at J; junction bases unmatched: 7. The CDR3, as DNA: TGTGCCAGCACACTAGCGGGGACTTGGGAGCAGTTCTTC. Translation gives CASTLAGTWEQFF.

The rearrangement uses TRBV7-2 and TRBJ2-7, with 10 bases lining up with TRBD2. V dropped 3 bases and J dropped 3; count of bases not matched to a gene: 5. CDR1 and CDR2 from the germline V gene are SGHTA and FQGNSA. The CDR3 sequence is 15 residues long. CDR3 in amino acids: CASSFASGRGYEQYF. The CDR3 DNA follows: TGTGCCAGCAGCTTCGCTAGCGGGAGAGGCTACGAGCAGTACTTC.

This chain links TRBV5-1 with TRBJ2-5, with 12 bases aligning to TRBD2. The trim removed 4 bases at V and 5 bases at J, leaving 12 bases unmatched. From germline, CDR1 is SGHRS and CDR2 YFSETQ. The CDR3 sequence is 17 residues long. CDR3 DNA sequence: TGCGCCAGCAGCGCAGGGGTCCGACTAGCGGGGGTCGAGACCCAGTACTTC. Translation gives CASSAGVRLAGVETQYF.

The chain combines TRBV28 with TRBJ2-2, with 7 bases that match TRBD1. CDR1 and CDR2 from the germline V gene are MDHEN and SYDVKM. The length of the CDR3 is 12 residues. Trimming at V came to 9 bases and at J to 5 bases, leaving 3 bases not matched to a gene. CDR3 nucleotides: TGTGCCAGTCACAGGGGAACCGGGGAGCTGTTTTTT. It specifies CASHRGTGELFF.

As DNA, the CDR3 is TGTGCCAGCACCGCCGGGACAGGGAATTATTCACCCCTCCACTTT. Its protein product is CASTAGTGNYSPLHF. The V gene is TRBV2, the J gene TRBJ1-6; TRBD1 matches at 9 bases. Germline V gives CDR1 SNHLY, CDR2 FYNNEI. The CDR3 has 15 amino acids. The V segment lost 7 bases and the J segment 8 bases; nucleotides outside the gene matches: 9.

The gene calls are TRBV5-4 and TRBJ2-1; maybe TRBD2 (5 bases). The V end was cut by 1 base, the J end by 7 bases, with 15 bases between. Looked up from germline, CDR1 is SGHNT and CDR2 is YYREEE (reference sequence). The CDR3 has 15 residues. The CDR3: CASSLIATGLNEQFF. The DNA for the CDR3 is TGTGCCAGCAGCTTGATTGCTACGGGGTTGAATGAGCAGTTCTTC.

J is TRBJ2-5 and V is TRBV2, with TRBD2 as a possible D gene (7 bases). Germline V gives CDR1 SNHLY, CDR2 FYNNEI. V lost 7 bases, J lost 7 bases, and 22 bases lay in between. The length of the CDR3 is 15 residues. CDR3 loop: CASMGGAGVTGTQYF. In nucleotides, the CDR3 is TGTGCCAGCATGGGCGGCGCGGGGGTGACAGGGACCCAGTACTTC.

The chain couples TRBV10-2 to TRBJ1-3, with D unresolved. CDR3 length: 13 residues. Between the trimmed V and J ends, which lost 3 bases and 0 bases, there was a span of 3 bases. Germline lookup yields CDR1 WSHSY and CDR2 SAAADI. For the CDR3, the DNA is TGCGCCAGCAGTGATAACTCTGGAAACACCATATATTTT. Translating it yields CASSDNSGNTIYF.

Only one count was recorded for this clone. The chain couples TRBV24-1 to TRBJ2-3, with D perhaps TRBD2 (5 bases). The V gene lost 5 bases and the J gene lost 6 bases, with 5 bases spanning the gap. Germline V gene sequence: CDR1 KGHDR, CDR2 SFDVKD. The CDR3 extends over 11 amino acids. CDR3 protein: CATSAGDTQYF. CDR3 nucleotide sequence: TGTGCCACCAGTGCGGGGGATACGCAGTATTTT.

V gene TRBV7-2 combines with J gene TRBJ2-1; TRBD1 matches at 7 bases. Looked up from germline, CDR1 is SGHTA and CDR2 is FQGNSA. Trimming removed 1 base from V and 9 bases from J; junction bases left unmatched: 12. The length of the CDR3 is 16 residues. The CDR3 loop reads CASSLVAAGGEGEQFF. CDR3 DNA: TGTGCCAGCAGCTTAGTAGCCGCAGGGGGAGAGGGTGAGCAGTTCTTC.

The V call is TRBV2, the J call TRBJ2-1; TRBD2 might be the D (5 bases). V dropped 6 bases and J dropped 4 bases, with 10 bases sitting between them. This CDR3 is 13 amino acids long. CDR1 and CDR2 (germline): SNHLY, FYNNEI. The CDR3 sequence is CASRRWTYNEQFF. The CDR3 coding sequence is TGTGCCAGCAGAAGGTGGACTTACAATGAGCAGTTCTTC.

V gene TRBV9 combines with J gene TRBJ2-5, with TRBD1 as a possible D gene (6 bases). Trimming shortened V by 4 bases and J by 5 bases, and 18 bases separated the two germline ends. In germline, CDR1 is SGDLS, CDR2 YYNGEE. The CDR3 length is 15 residues. CDR3 sequence reads: CASSTSSGAGETQYF. CDR3 nucleotides: TGTGCCAGCAGCACCTCCTCAGGGGCAGGGGAGACCCAGTACTTC. Together with reference TRBV9 and TRBJ2-5, the CDR3 gives the full variable domain: DSGVTQTPKHLITATGQRVTLRCSPRSGDLSVYWYQQSLDQGLQFLIQYYNGEERAKGNILERFSAQQFPDLHSELNLSSLELGDSALYFCASSTSSGAGETQYFGPGTRLLVL.

This clone was counted once. The chain recombines TRBV4-1 with TRBJ2-7; maybe TRBD2 (7 bases). V was trimmed by 2 bases and J by 3 bases, leaving 20 bases between them. The CDR3 totals 17 residues. Germline CDR1 reads MGHRA; CDR2 reads YSYEKL. Here the CDR3 DNA reads TGCGCCAGCAGCCAAATGGGGGGGCAGGGTCACATCTACGAGCAGTACTTC. Protein sequence: CASSQMGGQGHIYEQYF.

The V and J genes are TRBV7-9 and TRBJ1-3, with no clear D. Germline V CDR1 and CDR2: SEHNR, FQNEAQ (reference sequence). With 1 base removed from V and 0 bases from J, the gap between germline ends came to 10 bases. The CDR3 is 16 residues long. The CDR3, as DNA: TGTGCCAGCAGCTTAGGTTCCGTGTACTCTGGAAACACCATATATTTT. As protein: CASSLGSVYSGNTIYF.

The CDR3 DNA follows: TGTGCCAGCAGCTTAGCGCGTAGCGGGGGGCCCCCCTACAATGAGCAGTTCTTC. Translated, it gives CASSLARSGGPPYNEQFF. The V gene is TRBV7-9, the J gene TRBJ2-1; 10 positions agree with TRBD2. The CDR3 runs 18 residues. J lost 2 bases, V lost 0 bases, and 7 bases had no gene match. Germline CDR1 and CDR2: SEHNR and FQNEAQ (reference sequence).

This clone is classed as medium-sized (0.01 to 0.1%). This chain links TRBV28 with TRBJ2-7; D not certain. Per the germline V gene, CDR1 is MDHEN and CDR2 is SYDVKM. V lost 9 bases and J lost 6, with 12 bases in between. The CDR3 extends over 11 amino acids. This CDR3 is CARPHPREQYF. The CDR3 DNA reads TGTGCCAGGCCACACCCACGCGAGCAGTACTTC.

This clone was recorded a few times. The gene calls are TRBV6-5 and TRBJ2-4; D might be TRBD2 (5 bases). V lost 6 bases and J lost 6, with 18 bases in between. CDR1 is MNHEY, CDR2 SVGAGI, per germline. CDR3 length: 15 amino acids. CDR3 region: CASSPAPSEVNIQYF. The CDR3 DNA reads as TGTGCCAGCAGCCCGGCCCCTTCGGAGGTAAACATTCAGTACTTC.

V is TRBV4-3 and J is TRBJ2-7, with 9 positions matching TRBD2. The CDR3 spans 17 residues. The germline V gene has CDR1 LGHNA and CDR2 YSLEER. J gave up 4 bases and V 1 base, and 11 bases lay outside the gene matches. The CDR3 bases are TGCGCCAGCAGCCAAGGGCCGGGACTAGCCCAGAGGTACGAGCAGTACTTC. Translation gives CASSQGPGLAQRYEQYF.

The CDR3: CASSLAGTGDGYTF. The CDR3 DNA follows: TGTGCCAGCAGCCTGGCCGGGACAGGGGATGGCTACACCTTC. The chain recombines TRBV5-4 with TRBJ1-2, with TRBD1 identical over 10 bases. Germline V gene sequence: CDR1 SGHNT, CDR2 YYREEE (reference sequence). The ends lost 4 bases at V and 6 bases at J; junction bases unmatched: 6. The length of the CDR3 is 14 residues.

The chain couples TRBV2 to TRBJ2-7, with D perhaps matching TRBD2 (7 bases). The CDR3 is 14 residues long. CDR1 and CDR2 from the germline V gene are SNHLY and FYNNEI. V lost 8 bases and J 3 bases, leaving 17 bases between the germline ends. The CDR3, as DNA: TGTGCCAGCGAGGTCGGCGGGGGCTTCTACGAGCAGTACTTC. The encoded protein is CASEVGGGFYEQYF.

This sequence joins TRBV11-2 and TRBJ2-5; D is possibly TRBD1 (6 bases). The CDR3 spans 16 residues. CDR1 and CDR2 from the germline V gene are SGHAT and FQNNGV. V was pared by 3 bases and J by 3 bases, with 17 bases between. The CDR3 reads CASSFGVGQQKETQYF. The CDR3 nucleotides read TGTGCCAGCAGCTTTGGCGTAGGACAGCAGAAAGAGACCCAGTACTTC. The full variable domain, in which reference TRBV11-2 and TRBJ2-5 provide the parts outside the CDR3, is EAGVAQSPRYKIIEKRQSVAFWCNPISGHATLYWYQQILGQGPKLLIQFQNNGVVDDSQLPKDRFSAERLKGVDSTLKIQPAKLEDSAVYLCASSFGVGQQKETQYFGPGTRLLVL.

The rearrangement links TRBV5-1 to TRBJ2-2; D unresolved. Trimming stripped 3 bases from V and 1 base from J, with 4 bases between. The CDR3 consists of 13 residues. Germline V gene lookup returns CDR1 SGHRS and CDR2 YFSETQ. The CDR3 DNA reads as TGCGCCAGCAGCTCGGGGAACACCGGGGAGCTGTTTTTT. Translated, it gives CASSSGNTGELFF.

The chain has TRBV7-8 and TRBJ2-3; D possibly corresponds to TRBD2 (6 bases). This CDR3 has 16 residues. Trimming stripped 4 bases from V and 0 bases from J, with 14 bases between. Germline V gene data show CDR1 as SGHVS and CDR2 as FQNEAQ. The chain's CDR3 is CASSWAWGESTDTQYF. The CDR3 bases are TGTGCCAGCAGCTGGGCTTGGGGGGAAAGCACAGATACGCAGTATTTT.

Comment on this clone: The sample holds other DNA sequences that translate to the same CDR3. This sequence joins TRBV2 and TRBJ2-5; D ambiguous. This CDR3 contains 11 residues. Germline assignment: CDR1 SNHLY and CDR2 FYNNEI. Trimming cost V 4 bases and J 3 bases, with 3 bases left between them. CDR3 protein: CASSAEETQYF. As DNA, the CDR3 is TGTGCCAGCAGTGCAGAAGAGACCCAGTACTTC.

The chain uses TRBV10-3 and TRBJ1-4; no reliable D call. This CDR3 contains 15 residues. With 0 bases removed from V and 7 bases from J, the gap between germline ends came to 12 bases. Germline-derived CDR1 and CDR2 are ENHRY and SYGVKD. The CDR3 DNA reads TGTGCCATCAGTGAGTCGGGGAGAGGTGTTGAAAAACTGTTTTTT. This encodes CAISESGRGVEKLFF.

The CDR3 sequence: CASSFDRGPMNTEAFF. The CDR3 DNA sequence: TGCGCCAGCAGTTTCGACAGGGGGCCCATGAACACTGAAGCTTTCTTT. The chain combines TRBV5-1 with TRBJ1-1, with 10 bases identical to TRBD1. The germline V gene has CDR1 SGHRS and CDR2 YFSETQ. The V and J ends lost 5 bases and 0 bases, in that order; junction bases with no gene match: 7. This CDR3 comprises 16 residues.

The chain links TRBV30 to TRBJ2-3; TRBD2 agrees at 10 bases. CDR1 GTSNPN and CDR2 SVGIG come from the germline V gene (reference sequence). The V segment lost 1 base and the J segment 0 bases; nucleotides outside the gene matches: 13. The CDR3 has 19 amino acids. The CDR3 reads CAWSALAGGLHSSTDTQYF. DNA of the CDR3: TGTGCCTGGAGTGCCTTAGCGGGAGGTCTCCATTCTAGCACAGATACGCAGTATTTT.

This sequence joins TRBV25-1 and TRBJ2-7; TRBD1 agrees at 10 bases. Germline values: CDR1 MGHDK, CDR2 SYGVNS. The CDR3 totals 13 residues. Trimming cost V 6 bases and J 4 bases; bases outside gene matches: 3. Here the CDR3 reads CASSGTGVYEQYF. The DNA of the CDR3 is TGTGCCAGCAGCGGGACAGGGGTATACGAGCAGTACTTC.